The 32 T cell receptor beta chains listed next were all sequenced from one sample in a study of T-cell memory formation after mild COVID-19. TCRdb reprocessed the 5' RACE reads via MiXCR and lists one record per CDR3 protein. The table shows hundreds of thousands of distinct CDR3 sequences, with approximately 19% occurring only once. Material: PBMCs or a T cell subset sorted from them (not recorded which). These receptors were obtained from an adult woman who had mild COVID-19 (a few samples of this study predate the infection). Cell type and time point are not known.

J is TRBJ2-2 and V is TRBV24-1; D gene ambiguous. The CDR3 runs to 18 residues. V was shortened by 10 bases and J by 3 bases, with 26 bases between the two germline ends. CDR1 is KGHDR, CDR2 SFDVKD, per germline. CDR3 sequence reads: CATSGPSPETPDTGELFF. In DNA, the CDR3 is TGTGCCACTTCGGGTCCTTCACCAGAGACGCCGGACACCGGGGAGCTGTTTTTT.

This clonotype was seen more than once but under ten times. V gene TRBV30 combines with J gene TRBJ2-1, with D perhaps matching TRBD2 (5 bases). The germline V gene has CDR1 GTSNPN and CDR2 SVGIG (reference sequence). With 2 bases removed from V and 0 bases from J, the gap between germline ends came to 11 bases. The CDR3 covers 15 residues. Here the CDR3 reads CAWSSPGSSYNEQFF. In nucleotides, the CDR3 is TGTGCCTGGAGTTCACCGGGAAGCTCCTACAATGAGCAGTTCTTC.

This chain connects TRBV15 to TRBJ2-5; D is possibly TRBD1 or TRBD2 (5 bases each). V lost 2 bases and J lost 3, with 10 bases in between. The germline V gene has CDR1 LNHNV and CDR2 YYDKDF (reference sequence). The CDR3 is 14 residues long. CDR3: CATSRTGTEETQYF. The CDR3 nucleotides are TGTGCCACCAGCAGAACCGGGACGGAAGAGACCCAGTACTTC.

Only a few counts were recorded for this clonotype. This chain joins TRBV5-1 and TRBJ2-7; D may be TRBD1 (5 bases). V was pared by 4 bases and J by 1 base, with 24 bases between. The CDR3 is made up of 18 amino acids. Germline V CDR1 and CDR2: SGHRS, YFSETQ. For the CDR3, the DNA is TGCGCCAGCAGCGCGGATTCCCCCCGCCCAGGGCAGTCCTACGAGCAGTACTTC. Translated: CASSADSPRPGQSYEQYF.

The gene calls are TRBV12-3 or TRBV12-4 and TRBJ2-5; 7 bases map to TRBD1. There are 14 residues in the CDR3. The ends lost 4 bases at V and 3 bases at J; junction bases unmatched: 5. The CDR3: CASSSTGLEETQYF. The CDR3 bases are TGTGCCAGCAGTTCGACAGGGTTGGAAGAGACCCAGTACTTC.

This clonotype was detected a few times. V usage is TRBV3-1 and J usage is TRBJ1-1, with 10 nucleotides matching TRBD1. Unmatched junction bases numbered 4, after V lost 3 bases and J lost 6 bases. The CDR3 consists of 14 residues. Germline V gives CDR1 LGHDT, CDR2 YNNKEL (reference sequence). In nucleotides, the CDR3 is TGTGCCAGCAGCCAGGGACAGGGGCTTCCTGAAGCTTTCTTT. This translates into CASSQGQGLPEAFF.

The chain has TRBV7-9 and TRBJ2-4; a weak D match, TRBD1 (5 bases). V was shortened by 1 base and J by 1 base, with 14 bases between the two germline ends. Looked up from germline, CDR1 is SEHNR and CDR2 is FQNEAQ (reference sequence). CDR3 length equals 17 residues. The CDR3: CASSLVRQLGAKNIQYF. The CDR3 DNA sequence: TGTGCCAGCAGCTTAGTTCGACAGCTGGGGGCCAAAAACATTCAGTACTTC. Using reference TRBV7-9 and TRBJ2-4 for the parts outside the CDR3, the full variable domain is DTGVSQNPRHKITKRGQNVTFRCDPISEHNRLYWYRQTLGQGPEFLTYFQNEAQLEKSRLLSDRFSAERPKGSFSTLEIQRTEQGDSAMYLCASSLVRQLGAKNIQYFGAGTRLSVL.

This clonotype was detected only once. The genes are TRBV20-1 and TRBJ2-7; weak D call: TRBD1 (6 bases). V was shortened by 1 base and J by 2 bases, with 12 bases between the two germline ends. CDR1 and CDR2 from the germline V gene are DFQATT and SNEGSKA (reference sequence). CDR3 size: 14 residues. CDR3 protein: CSARVLQGAYEQYF. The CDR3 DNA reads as TGCAGTGCTAGAGTTCTACAGGGCGCCTACGAGCAGTACTTC.

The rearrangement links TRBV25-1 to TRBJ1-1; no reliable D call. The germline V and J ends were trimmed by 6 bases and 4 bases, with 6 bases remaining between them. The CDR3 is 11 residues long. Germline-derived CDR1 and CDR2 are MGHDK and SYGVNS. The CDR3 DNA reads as TGTGCCAGCAGCGGGGTCACTGAAGCTTTCTTT. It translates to CASSGVTEAFF.

CDR3 nucleotides: TGTGCCAGCAGCCTACTCGGGACTTTGAACACTGAAGCTTTCTTT. Its protein product is CASSLLGTLNTEAFF. The chain carries TRBV7-3 and TRBJ1-1; weak D call: TRBD1 (5 bases). This CDR3 region has 15 residues. V lost 5 bases and J lost 0, with 13 bases in between. CDR1 is SGHTA and CDR2 is FQGTGA in the germline V gene.

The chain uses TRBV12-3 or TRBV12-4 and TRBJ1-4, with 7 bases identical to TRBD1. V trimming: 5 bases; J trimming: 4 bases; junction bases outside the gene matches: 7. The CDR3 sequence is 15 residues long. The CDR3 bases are TGTGCCAGCAGTACCGGGACAGACCTTAATGAAAAACTGTTTTTT. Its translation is CASSTGTDLNEKLFF.

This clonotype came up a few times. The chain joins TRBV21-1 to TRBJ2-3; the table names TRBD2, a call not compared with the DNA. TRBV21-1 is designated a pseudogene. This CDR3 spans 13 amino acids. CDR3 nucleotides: TGTGCCAGCAGCTCAATGAGGGCCAGGCCAAAGTATTTT. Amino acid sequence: CASSSMRARPKYF.

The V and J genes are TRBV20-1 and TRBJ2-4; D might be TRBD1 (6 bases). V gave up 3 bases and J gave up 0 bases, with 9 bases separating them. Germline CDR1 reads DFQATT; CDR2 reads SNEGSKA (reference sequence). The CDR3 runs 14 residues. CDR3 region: CSARWTVAKNIQYF. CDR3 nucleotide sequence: TGCAGTGCTAGGTGGACAGTAGCCAAAAACATTCAGTACTTC.

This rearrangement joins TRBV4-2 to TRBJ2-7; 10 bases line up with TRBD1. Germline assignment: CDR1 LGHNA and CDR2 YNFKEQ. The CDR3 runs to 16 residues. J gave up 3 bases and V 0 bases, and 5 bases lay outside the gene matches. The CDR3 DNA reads TGTGCCAGCAGCCAAGAAGGGACAGGGGCACTCTACGAGCAGTACTTC. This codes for CASSQEGTGALYEQYF.

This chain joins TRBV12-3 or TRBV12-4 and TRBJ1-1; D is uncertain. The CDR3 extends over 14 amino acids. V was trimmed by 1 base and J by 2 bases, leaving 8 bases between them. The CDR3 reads CASSLDQINTEAFF. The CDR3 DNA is TGTGCCAGCAGTTTAGATCAGATTAACACTGAAGCTTTCTTT.

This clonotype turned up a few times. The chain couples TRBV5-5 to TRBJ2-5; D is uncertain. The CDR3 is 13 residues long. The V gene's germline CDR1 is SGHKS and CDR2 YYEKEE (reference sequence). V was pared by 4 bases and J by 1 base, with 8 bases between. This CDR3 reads CASSGLSQETQYF. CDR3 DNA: TGTGCCAGCAGCGGGCTGTCCCAAGAGACCCAGTACTTC.

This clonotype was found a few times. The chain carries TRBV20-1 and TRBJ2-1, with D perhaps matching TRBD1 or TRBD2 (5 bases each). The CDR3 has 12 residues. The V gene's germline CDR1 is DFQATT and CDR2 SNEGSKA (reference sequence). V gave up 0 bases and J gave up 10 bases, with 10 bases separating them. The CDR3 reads CSARDTGLEQFF. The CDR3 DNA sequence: TGCAGTGCTAGAGATACGGGGCTAGAGCAGTTCTTC.

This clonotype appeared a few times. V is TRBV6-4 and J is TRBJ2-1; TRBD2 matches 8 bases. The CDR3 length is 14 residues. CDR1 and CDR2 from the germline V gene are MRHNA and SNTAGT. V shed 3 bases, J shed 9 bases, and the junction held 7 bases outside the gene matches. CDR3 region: CASSEQAGVTEQFF. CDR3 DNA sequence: TGTGCCAGCAGTGAGCAAGCGGGAGTTACTGAGCAGTTCTTC.

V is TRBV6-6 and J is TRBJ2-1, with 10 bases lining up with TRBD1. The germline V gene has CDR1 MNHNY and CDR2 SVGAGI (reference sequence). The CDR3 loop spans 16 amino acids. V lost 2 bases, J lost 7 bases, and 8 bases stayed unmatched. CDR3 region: CASSYRTGGERNEQFF. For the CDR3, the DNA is TGTGCCAGCAGTTACCGGACAGGGGGAGAGAGGAATGAGCAGTTCTTC.

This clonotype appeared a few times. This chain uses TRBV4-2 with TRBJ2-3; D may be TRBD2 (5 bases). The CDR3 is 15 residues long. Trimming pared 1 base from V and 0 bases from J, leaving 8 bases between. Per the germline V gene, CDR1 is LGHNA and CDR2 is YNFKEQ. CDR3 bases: TGTGCCAGCAGCCAAGGGGCTAGCAGCACAGATACGCAGTATTTT. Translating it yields CASSQGASSTDTQYF.

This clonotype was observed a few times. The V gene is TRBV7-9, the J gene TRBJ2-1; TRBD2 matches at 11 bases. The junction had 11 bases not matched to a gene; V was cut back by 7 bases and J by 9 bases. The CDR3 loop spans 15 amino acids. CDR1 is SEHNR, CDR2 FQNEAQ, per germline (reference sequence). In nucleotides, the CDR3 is TGTGCCAGCAACCTGGGCGGGACTAGCGGAATTGAGCAGTTCTTC. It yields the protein CASNLGGTSGIEQFF. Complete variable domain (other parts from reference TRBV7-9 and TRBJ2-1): DTGVSQNPRHKITKRGQNVTFRCDPISEHNRLYWYRQTLGQGPEFLTYFQNEAQLEKSRLLSDRFSAERPKGSFSTLEIQRTEQGDSAMYLCASNLGGTSGIEQFFGPGTRLTVL.

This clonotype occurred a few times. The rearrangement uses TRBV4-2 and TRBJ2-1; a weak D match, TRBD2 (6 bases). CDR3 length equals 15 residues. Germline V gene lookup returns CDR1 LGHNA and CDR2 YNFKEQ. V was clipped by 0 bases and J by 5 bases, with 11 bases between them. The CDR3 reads CASSQEGRRDNEQFF. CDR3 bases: TGTGCCAGCAGCCAAGAAGGGAGGAGGGACAATGAGCAGTTCTTC.

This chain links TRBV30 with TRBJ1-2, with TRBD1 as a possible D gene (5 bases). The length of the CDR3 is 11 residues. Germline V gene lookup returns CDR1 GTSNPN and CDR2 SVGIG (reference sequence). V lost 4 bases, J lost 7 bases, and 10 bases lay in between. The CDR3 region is CAWTGFRGYTF. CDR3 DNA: TGTGCCTGGACAGGGTTTCGTGGCTACACCTTC.

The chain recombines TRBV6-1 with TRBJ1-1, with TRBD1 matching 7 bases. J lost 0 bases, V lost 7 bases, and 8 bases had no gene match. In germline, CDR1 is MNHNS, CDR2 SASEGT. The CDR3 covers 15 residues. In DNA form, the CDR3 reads TGTGCCAGCACTGAGACAGGGAGGGTGAACACTGAAGCTTTCTTT. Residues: CASTETGRVNTEAFF.

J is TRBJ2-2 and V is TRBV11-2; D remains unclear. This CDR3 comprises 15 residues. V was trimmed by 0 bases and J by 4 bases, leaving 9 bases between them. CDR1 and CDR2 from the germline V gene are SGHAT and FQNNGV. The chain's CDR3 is CASSLESAATGELFF. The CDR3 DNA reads TGTGCCAGCAGCTTAGAATCGGCAGCCACCGGGGAGCTGTTTTTT.

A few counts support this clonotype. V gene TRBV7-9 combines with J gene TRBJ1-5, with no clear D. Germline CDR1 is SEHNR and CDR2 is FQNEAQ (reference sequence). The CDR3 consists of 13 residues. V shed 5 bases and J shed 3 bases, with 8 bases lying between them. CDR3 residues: CASSAQINQPQHF. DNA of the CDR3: TGTGCCAGCAGCGCACAAATCAATCAGCCCCAGCATTTT.

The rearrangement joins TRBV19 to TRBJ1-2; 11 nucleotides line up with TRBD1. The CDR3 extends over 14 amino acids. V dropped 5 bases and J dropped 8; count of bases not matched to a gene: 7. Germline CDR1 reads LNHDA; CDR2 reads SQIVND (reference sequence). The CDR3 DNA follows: TGTGCCAGTAGTGTTTGGACAGGGGGCAGCGGCTACACCTTC. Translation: CASSVWTGGSGYTF. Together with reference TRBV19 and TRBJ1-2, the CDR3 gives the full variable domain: DGGITQSPKYLFRKEGQNVTLSCEQNLNHDAMYWYRQDPGQGLRLIYYSQIVNDFQKGDIAEGYSVSREKKESFPLTVTSAQKNPTAFYLCASSVWTGGSGYTFGSGTRLTVV.

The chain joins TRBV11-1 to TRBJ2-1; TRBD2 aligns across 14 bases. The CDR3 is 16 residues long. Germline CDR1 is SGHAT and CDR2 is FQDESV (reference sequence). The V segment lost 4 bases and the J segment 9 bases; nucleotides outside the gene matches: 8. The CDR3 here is CASSSGLAGGGGEQFF. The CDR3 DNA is TGTGCCAGCAGCTCCGGACTAGCGGGAGGTGGTGGTGAGCAGTTCTTC. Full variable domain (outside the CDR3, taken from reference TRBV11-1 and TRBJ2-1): EAEVAQSPRYKITEKSQAVAFWCDPISGHATLYWYRQILGQGPELLVQFQDESVVDDSQLPKDRFSAERLKGVDSTLKIQPAELGDSAMYLCASSSGLAGGGGEQFFGPGTRLTVL.

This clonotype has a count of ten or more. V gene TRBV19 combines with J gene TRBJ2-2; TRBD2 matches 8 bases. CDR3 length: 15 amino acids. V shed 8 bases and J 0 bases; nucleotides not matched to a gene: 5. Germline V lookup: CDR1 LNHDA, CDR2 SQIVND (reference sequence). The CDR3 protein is CASLPLAANTGELFF. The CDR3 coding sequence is TGTGCCAGTCTCCCACTAGCGGCGAACACCGGGGAGCTGTTTTTT.

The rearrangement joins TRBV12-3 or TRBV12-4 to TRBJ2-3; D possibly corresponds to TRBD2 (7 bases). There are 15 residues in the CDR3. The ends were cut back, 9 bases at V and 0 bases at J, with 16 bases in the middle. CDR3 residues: CASRRRGGSTDTQYF. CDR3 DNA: TGTGCCAGTAGGAGGAGGGGGGGTAGCACAGATACGCAGTATTTT.

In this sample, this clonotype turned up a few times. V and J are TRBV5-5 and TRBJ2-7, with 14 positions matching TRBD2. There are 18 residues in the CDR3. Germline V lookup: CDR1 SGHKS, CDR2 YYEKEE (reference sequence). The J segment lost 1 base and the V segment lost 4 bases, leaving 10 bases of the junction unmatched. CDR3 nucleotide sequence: TGTGCCAGCAGCCCGGGACTAGCGGGGGCCGGGAGGTCCTACGAGCAGTACTTC. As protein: CASSPGLAGAGRSYEQYF.

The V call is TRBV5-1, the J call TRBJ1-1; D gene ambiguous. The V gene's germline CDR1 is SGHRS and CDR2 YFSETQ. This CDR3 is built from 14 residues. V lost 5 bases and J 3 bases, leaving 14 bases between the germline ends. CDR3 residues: CASSLRGLDTEAFF. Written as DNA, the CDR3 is TGCGCCAGCAGTTTAAGAGGTCTCGACACTGAAGCTTTCTTT. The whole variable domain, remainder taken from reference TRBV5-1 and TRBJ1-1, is KAGVTQTPRYLIKTRGQQVTLSCSPISGHRSVSWYQQTPGQGLQFLFEYFSETQRNKGNFPGRFSGRQFSNSRSEMNVSTLELGDSALYLCASSLRGLDTEAFFGQGTRLTVV.